The clone carrying this T cell receptor (beta chain) has just one count. The junction differs from germline at one of its ends, possibly a read error. Original handling: Estimates of nucleated cell counts were drawn from the amplification of reference gene primers. TCRdb keeps only in-frame clones here, not all; method: immunoSEQ multiplex PCR. That table supplies the V and J calls and clone size; D and trimming were determined from the DNA. In the table there are 130,000 to 150,000 clones, around nine tenths of which are singletons. This record belongs to a study of blood T cell repertoires in COVID-19. Study as a whole: Nucleic acid was either cDNA or gDNA, and it came from T cells, B-cell-depleted T cells, or PBMCs.

The sample taken for sequencing was peripheral blood. The receptor was isolated from a man aged 45-65 years with active or convalescent COVID-19.

The CDR3 coding sequence is TGTGCCAGCAGTCACTCCGGGACAGGGGGCCACGAGCAGTACTTC. This gives the protein CASSHSGTGGHEQYF. J is TRBJ2-7 and V is TRBV6-5, with 12 bases fitting TRBD1. This CDR3 has 15 residues. CDR1 is MNHEY, CDR2 SVGAGI, per germline.